These T cell receptor beta chains were read from a single sample in a study of shared clonotypes between healthy human individuals. This table comes from immunoSEQ multiplex PCR, and its TCRdb copy is limited to in-frame clones, with some not included. The sample includes some 1.5 million clones, approximately 98% of them seen just once. Source material: naive CD4+ T cells sorted from blood. These receptors were taken from a man younger than 40 in good health. Each CDR3 is given with its conserved first and last residue. D genes are given only for firm matches. The listing skips clone size in some rows; elsewhere it reads once, few, many or a size class.

TRBV5-1,TRBJ2-5,15,.,.,TGCGCCAGCAGCTTGGAAGGAGGGCGAATCGAGACCCAGTACTTC,CASSLEGGRIETQYF
TRBV2,TRBJ1-5,14,.,.,TGTGCCAGCAGTGAATATCAGAGCAATCAGCCCCAGCATTTT,CASSEYQSNQPQHF
TRBV29-1,TRBJ2-5,11,once,.,TGCAGCGTTGTCTGGATAGAGACCCAGTACTTC,CSVVWIETQYF
TRBV5-1,TRBJ2-2,15,once,.,TGCGCCAGCTGCCAAACTGGGGTTTTGGCCGGGGAGCTGTTTTTT,CASCQTGVLAGELFF
TRBV5-4,TRBJ1-2,13,.,.,TGTGCCAGCAGCTTGGGACAGTTCTATGGCTACACCTTC,CASSLGQFYGYTF
TRBV18,TRBJ1-3,17,.,.,TGTGCCAGCTCACCAGACAACCCGGGCATCTCTGGAAACACCATATATTTT,CASSPDNPGISGNTIYF
TRBV25-1,TRBJ1-5,13,.,.,TGTGCCAGCAACAGGGATCCCAATCAGCCCCAGCATTTT,CASNRDPNQPQHF
TRBV29-1,TRBJ2-2,15,.,.,TGCAGCGTTGAAAGAGCGCACGCGAACACCGGGGAGCTGTTTTTT,CSVERAHANTGELFF
TRBV6-1,TRBJ1-5,15,once,.,TGTGCCAGCAGTGAAGCGCTGGGCAGCAATCAGCCCCAGCATTTT,CASSEALGSNQPQHF
TRBV5-5,TRBJ2-7,12,.,.,TGTGCCAGCAGCCCTATCTCCTACGAGCAGTACTTC,CASSPISYEQYF
TRBV7-8,TRBJ2-7,14,.,TRBD2,TGTGCCAGCAGCCGACTAGCAACACCCTACGAGCAGTACTTC,CASSRLATPYEQYF
TRBV5-4,TRBJ2-5,13,.,.,TGTGCCAGCAGCCCCGCCAGCCAAGAGACCCAGTACTTC,CASSPASQETQYF
TRBV7-2,TRBJ2-3,15,.,TRBD1,TGTGCCAGCAGCGACCGGGACAGGGGCCGTGATACGCAGTATTTT,CASSDRDRGRDTQYF
TRBV19,TRBJ2-6,19,.,TRBD2,TGTGCCAGTAGCCCCTCAGGGCGGGAGCAATCCACTGGGGCCAACGTCCTGACTTTC,CASSPSGREQSTGANVLTF
TRBV5-4,TRBJ2-1,16,.,.,TGTGCCAGCAGCCTACGGCGGATCGGGTCCTACAATGAGCAGTTCTTC,CASSLRRIGSYNEQFF
TRBV29-1,TRBJ1-2,11,.,.,TGCAGCGTTGATCGACAAGGAGGCTACACCTTC,CSVDRQGGYTF
TRBV5-1,TRBJ2-3,17,.,TRBD1,TGCGCCAGCAGCTTGGGCCCTAGACAGGGGGACACAGATACGCAGTATTTT,CASSLGPRQGDTDTQYF
TRBV29-1,TRBJ1-2,15,.,TRBD1,TGCAGCGTCACCCTCAGGGGGCGGTTTAACTATGGCTACACCTTC,CSVTLRGRFNYGYTF
TRBV7-2,TRBJ2-7,14,.,.,TGTGCCAGCAGCTTAGCGTTGTACCTCTACGAGCAGTACTTC,CASSLALYLYEQYF
TRBV6-1,TRBJ2-1,13,.,.,TGTGCCAGCAGAGGACAGAACAACAATGAGCAGTTCTTC,CASRGQNNNEQFF
TRBV5-4,TRBJ1-4,12,.,.,TGTGCCAGCAGTTTCAGGGATGAAAAACTGTTTTTT,CASSFRDEKLFF
TRBV18,TRBJ2-1,16,.,TRBD2,TGTGCCAGCTCACCACCGTCGCTAGCGGAATACAATGAGCAGTTCTTC,CASSPPSLAEYNEQFF
TRBV25-1,TRBJ1-1,14,.,.,TGTGCCAGCAGTAGTAGACGAGGGGTCACTGAAGCTTTCTTT,CASSSRRGVTEAFF
TRBV5-1,TRBJ2-7,15,.,.,TGCGCCAGCAGCAGAGACGCCGGGACCGAGTACGAGCAGTACTTC,CASSRDAGTEYEQYF
TRBV7-2,TRBJ2-7,15,.,TRBD2,TGTGCCAGCAGCTTAAGCGGGAGGGCTCTCTACGAGCAGTACTTC,CASSLSGRALYEQYF
TRBV18,TRBJ2-5,12,.,.,TGTGCCAGCTCACCGGTGGAAGAGACCCAGTACTTC,CASSPVEETQYF
TRBV2,TRBJ1-4,16,.,TRBD1,TGTGCCAGCAGTGTTGGCTCCGGGACAGGTGGTGAAAAACTGTTTTTT,CASSVGSGTGGEKLFF
TRBV14,TRBJ1-3,16,.,TRBD1,TGTGCCAGCAGCCAAGGGATGACAGGGTCAGGAAACACCATATATTTT,CASSQGMTGSGNTIYF